Following are 7 T cell receptor beta chains from one sample sequenced in a study of human T cells and chemical hapten exposure. Each CDR3 protein is one row after TCRdb ran MiXCR on the RACE reads. In the table there are about 82,000 distinct CDR3 sequences, less than 11% of which are singletons. Indicated time point: patch test 2, 6 weeks after DPC sensitization. Indicated treatment: therapeutic diphenylcyclopropenone sensitization with weekly scalp DPC. Sequencing used whole blood, obtained in connection with sensitization to the hapten diphenylcyclopropenone (DPC). All receptors come from a woman in her forties or fifties with alopecia areata. Some clones in this sample may be carry-over from other donors' samples.

The rearrangement joins TRBV28 to TRBJ2-3, with 9 nucleotides matching TRBD2. The CDR3 extends over 15 amino acids. CDR1 is MDHEN and CDR2 is SYDVKM in the germline V gene. V lost 7 bases, J lost 0 bases, and 5 bases stayed unmatched. CDR3 sequence: CASITRGGSTDTQYF. CDR3 in DNA: TGTGCCAGCATAACGCGGGGGGGGAGCACAGATACGCAGTATTTT.

The V and J genes are TRBV28 and TRBJ2-7; 9 nucleotides align to TRBD1. The V gene end was trimmed by 8 bases and the J gene end by 3 bases; junction bases not matched to a gene: 14. Per germline, CDR1 MDHEN and CDR2 SYDVKM. This CDR3 spans 16 amino acids. CDR3 DNA: TGTGCCAGCCGAAAGTACCGACCGGGACAGGGCTACGAGCAGTACTTC. Its translation is CASRKYRPGQGYEQYF. The full variable domain, completed using reference TRBV28 and TRBJ2-7, is DVKVTQSSRYLVKRTGEKVFLECVQDMDHENMFWYRQDPGLGLRLIYFSYDVKMKEKGDIPEGYSVSREKKERFSLILESASTNQTSMYLCASRKYRPGQGYEQYFGPGTRLTVT.

This clonotype was seen ten or more times. The chain recombines TRBV24-1 with TRBJ1-2; a weak D match, TRBD1 (5 bases). Between the trimmed V and J ends, which lost 5 bases and 4 bases, there was a span of 7 bases. Germline V CDR1 and CDR2: KGHDR, SFDVKD. This CDR3 has 12 residues. The CDR3 region is CATSAGTYGYTF. The CDR3 region has the DNA TGTGCCACCAGTGCAGGGACCTATGGCTACACCTTC.

This clonotype was seen repeatedly, ten times or more. CDR3 sequence reads: CASSFLAGGYEQYF. DNA of the CDR3: TGTGCCAGCAGTTTCCTAGCGGGAGGCTACGAGCAGTACTTC. The chain has TRBV6-6 and TRBJ2-7; 11 nucleotides align to TRBD2. This CDR3 comprises 14 residues. Germline V gene lookup returns CDR1 MNHNY and CDR2 SVGAGI (reference sequence). The ends lost 4 bases at V and 3 bases at J; junction bases unmatched: 2.

The sample holds a few counts of this clonotype. This chain connects TRBV11-2 to TRBJ2-7, with D perhaps TRBD1 or TRBD2 (5 bases each). The germline CDR1 and CDR2 sequences are SGHAT and FQNNGV. The CDR3 extends over 14 amino acids. V lost 0 bases, J lost 4 bases, and 10 bases lay in between. In nucleotides, the CDR3 is TGTGCCAGCAGCTTAGATGGGACGCTTTACGAGCAGTACTTC. Its protein product is CASSLDGTLYEQYF.

The table lists this clonotype with a few counts. The rearrangement links TRBV29-1 to TRBJ2-1, with no clear D. Germline CDR1 and CDR2: SQVTM and ANQGSEA. Trimming pared 6 bases from V and 10 bases from J, leaving 13 bases between. The CDR3 sequence is 11 residues long. The CDR3 sequence is CSVLLVREQFF. As DNA, the CDR3 is TGCAGCGTACTCCTGGTCCGGGAGCAGTTCTTC.

This clonotype was observed at least ten times. The chain has TRBV30 and TRBJ2-5; D ambiguous. Germline V gene lookup returns CDR1 GTSNPN and CDR2 SVGIG (reference sequence). The CDR3 sequence is 12 residues long. V lost 1 base to trimming and J lost 5 bases, with 8 bases between them. CDR3 DNA: TGTGCCTGGAGTGCAACTTGGGAGACCCAGTACTTC. Translating it yields CAWSATWETQYF.